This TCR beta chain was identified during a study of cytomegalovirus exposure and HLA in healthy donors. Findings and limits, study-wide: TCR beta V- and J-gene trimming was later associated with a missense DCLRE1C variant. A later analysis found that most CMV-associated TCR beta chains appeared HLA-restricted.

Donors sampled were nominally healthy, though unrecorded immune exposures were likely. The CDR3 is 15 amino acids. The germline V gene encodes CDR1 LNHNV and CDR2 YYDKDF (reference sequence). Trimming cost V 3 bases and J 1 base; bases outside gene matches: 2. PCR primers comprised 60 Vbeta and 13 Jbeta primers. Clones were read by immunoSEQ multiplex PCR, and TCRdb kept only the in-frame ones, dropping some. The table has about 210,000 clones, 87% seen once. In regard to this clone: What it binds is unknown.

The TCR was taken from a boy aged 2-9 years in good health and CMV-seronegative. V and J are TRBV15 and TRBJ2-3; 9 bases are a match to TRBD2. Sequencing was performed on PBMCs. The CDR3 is CATSRKREGTDTQYF. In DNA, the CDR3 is TGTGCCACCAGCAGGAAGCGGGAGGGCACAGATACGCAGTATTTT.